This T cell receptor beta chain was sequenced in a study of PD-L1 blockade in urothelial cancer. As for the study in general: Patients initiated atezolizumab around 2014 at 1,200 mg intravenously every 3 weeks. Among blood samples, the median T cell count was about 130,000.

Generated by immunoSEQ multiplex PCR, the TCRdb table keeps only in-frame clones and is missing some. Of tens of thousands of clones listed, roughly 76% are singletons. The patients had locally advanced or metastatic urothelial carcinoma. The germline V gene has CDR1 SEHNR and CDR2 FQNEAQ (reference sequence). The CDR3 loop spans 14 amino acids. Trimming removed 3 bases from V and 7 bases from J; junction bases left unmatched: 8. The sequenced sample was PBMCs, obtained around atezolizumab (anti-PD-L1) treatment. The TCR originated in a man aged 50-59 years with urothelial cancer. The V call is TRBV7-9, the J call TRBJ1-2, with TRBD1 matching over 7 bases. CDR3 nucleotide sequence: TGTGCCAGCAGCTTTTCAGGGGGTTCGAGTGGCTACACCTTC. It encodes CASSFSGGSSGYTF.